The 32 T cell receptor beta chains given below trace back to one sample, sequenced in a study of CD8+ T cells in alopecia areata. Treatment given: oral pan-JAK inhibitor, 5-10 mg twice daily. Sequencing relied on a cDNA template that was reverse transcribed from extracted RNA. Some clones are missing from TCRdb's copy, which holds only in-frame ones; the method was immunoSEQ multiplex PCR. The sample contains 150,000 to 200,000 clones, around 71% of which appear only once. Sequences were derived from CD4+ T cells sorted from blood, sampled at week 4, from a patient treated with tofacitinib. The receptors derive from a human donor with alopecia areata.

With respect to this clone: The junction differs from germline at one of its ends, possibly a read error. This chain connects TRBV11-2 to TRBJ2-7; D is possibly TRBD2 (5 bases). Germline V gives CDR1 SGHAT, CDR2 FQNNGV. The CDR3 runs to 15 residues. CDR3 region: CASRLGFERTYEQYF. In DNA, the CDR3 is TGTGCCAGCAGATTAGGATTTGAGCGGACCTACGAGCAGTACTTC.

This clone is a singleton in its sample. The chain has TRBV18 and TRBJ2-3; TRBD2 agrees at 7 bases. Germline V gene data show CDR1 as KGHSH and CDR2 as LQKENI. This CDR3 spans 15 amino acids. Trimming removed 2 bases from V and 4 bases from J; junction bases left unmatched: 6. The DNA for the CDR3 is TGTGCCAGCTCACCAGGCGGGAGTTACGCAGATACGCAGTATTTT. It yields the protein CASSPGGSYADTQYF. Full variable domain (missing parts from reference TRBV18 and TRBJ2-3): NAGVMQNPRHLVRRRGQEARLRCSPMKGHSHVYWYRQLPEEGLKFMVYLQKENIIDESGMPKERFSAEFPKEGPSILRIQQVVRGDSAAYFCASSPGGSYADTQYFGPGTRLTVL.

This clone showed up just a few times. Distinct nucleotide sequences in the sample also encode this CDR3. In nucleotides, the CDR3 is TGTGCCAGCAGCCAAGGGCGGGGGGCAGATACGCAGTATTTT. Translating it yields CASSQGRGADTQYF. The rearrangement uses TRBV4-2 and TRBJ2-3; TRBD2 matches at 8 bases. V lost 1 base to trimming and J lost 4 bases; unmatched junction nucleotides: 1. The CDR3 covers 14 residues. Looked up from germline, CDR1 is LGHNA and CDR2 is YNFKEQ.

The chain couples TRBV7-8 to TRBJ1-1, with a weak D call TRBD1 (6 bases). V lost 5 bases and J 3 bases, leaving 13 bases between the germline ends. The V gene's germline CDR1 is SGHVS and CDR2 FQNEAQ. This CDR3 has 14 amino acids. The CDR3: CASSVREGDTEAFF. The DNA for the CDR3 is TGTGCCAGCAGCGTACGCGAGGGGGACACTGAAGCTTTCTTT.

CDR3 loop: CASSLSWAGNSPLHF. For the CDR3, the DNA is TGTGCCAGCAGTTTATCTTGGGCGGGTAATTCACCCCTCCACTTT. This chain links TRBV25-1 with TRBJ1-6; D is unresolved. Per germline, CDR1 MGHDK and CDR2 SYGVNS. The CDR3 totals 15 residues. V lost 5 bases to trimming and J lost 6 bases, with 14 bases between them.

The chain couples TRBV5-1 to TRBJ2-7; TRBD2 aligns across 8 bases. Trimming removed 1 base from V and 4 bases from J; junction bases left unmatched: 22. This CDR3 contains 20 residues. Looked up from germline, CDR1 is SGHRS and CDR2 is YFSETQ. For the CDR3, the DNA is TGCGCCAGCAGCTTGTCTCTTGCGCGGGGGGCGAGACGGTCCGGGTACGAGCAGTACTTC. Amino acids: CASSLSLARGARRSGYEQYF.

This clone was counted a few times. The chain combines TRBV5-6 with TRBJ2-1, with TRBD2 identical over 8 bases. In germline, CDR1 is SGHDT, CDR2 YYEEEE. J lost 4 bases, V lost 4 bases, and 7 bases had no gene match. This CDR3 comprises 15 residues. The DNA of the CDR3 is TGTGCCAGCAGCGGGAGCGGGGGAGCGTACAATGAGCAGTTCTTC. As protein: CASSGSGGAYNEQFF.

This chain connects TRBV29-1 to TRBJ1-2; no clear D. Deletions cut 6 bases from V and 2 bases from J, with 13 bases between. The length of the CDR3 is 13 residues. Germline V gene lookup returns CDR1 SQVTM and CDR2 ANQGSEA. For the CDR3, the DNA is TGCAGCGTCGATCGAGACAAAAACTATGGCTACACCTTC. Its protein is CSVDRDKNYGYTF.

Note on this clone: Other DNA sequences in this sample translate to the same CDR3. The gene calls are TRBV18 and TRBJ2-3, with D unresolved. Trimming pared 2 bases from V and 0 bases from J, leaving 3 bases between. The CDR3 consists of 13 residues. CDR1 KGHSH and CDR2 LQKENI come from the germline V gene. In DNA, the CDR3 is TGTGCCAGCTCACCAACTAGCACAGATACGCAGTATTTT. Translated: CASSPTSTDTQYF. The entire variable domain, with the rest obtained from reference TRBV18 and TRBJ2-3, is as follows: NAGVMQNPRHLVRRRGQEARLRCSPMKGHSHVYWYRQLPEEGLKFMVYLQKENIIDESGMPKERFSAEFPKEGPSILRIQQVVRGDSAAYFCASSPTSTDTQYFGPGTRLTVL.

This rearrangement joins TRBV29-1 to TRBJ2-2, with D unclear. Per the germline V gene, CDR1 is SQVTM and CDR2 is ANQGSEA. The length of the CDR3 is 13 residues. The V end lost 0 bases, the J end lost 5 bases, and 7 bases lay between the germline ends. The CDR3, as DNA: TGCAGCGTTGAAGAACCCGGGACCGGGGAGCTGTTTTTT. Encoded protein: CSVEEPGTGELFF.

The chain couples TRBV4-2 to TRBJ1-4, with 8 bases matching TRBD1. CDR3 size: 16 residues. V lost 4 bases and J lost 1; bases outside the gene matches: 5. Germline CDR1 reads LGHNA; CDR2 reads YNFKEQ. The CDR3, as DNA: TGTGCCAGCAGCCCCGGACAGGGAGTAACTAATGAAAAACTGTTTTTT. The encoded protein is CASSPGQGVTNEKLFF.

The chain joins TRBV29-1 to TRBJ2-1; maybe TRBD1 (5 bases). Trimming left V 4 bases short and J 1 base short, with 8 bases between. In germline, CDR1 is SQVTM, CDR2 ANQGSEA. The CDR3 spans 13 residues. As DNA, the CDR3 is TGCAGCGTTGCTCAGGGATCCTACAATGAGCAGTTCTTC. As protein: CSVAQGSYNEQFF.

This clone was detected a few times. CDR3 nucleotides: TGTGCCAGCAGTTCCGGACAGGGGAGTACTCAGCCCCAGCATTTT. It yields the protein CASSSGQGSTQPQHF. The rearrangement links TRBV27 to TRBJ1-5; 9 bases agree with TRBD1. The CDR3 has 15 amino acids. V shed 4 bases and J 6 bases; nucleotides not matched to a gene: 7. Germline values: CDR1 MNHEY, CDR2 SMNVEV (reference sequence).

This chain joins TRBV29-1 and TRBJ2-7, with D possibly TRBD2 on 5 matching bases. Deletions cut 4 bases from V and 6 bases from J, with 13 bases between. Looked up from germline, CDR1 is SQVTM and CDR2 is ANQGSEA. CDR3 length: 12 residues. CDR3 protein: CSVGRTNGEQYF. CDR3 bases: TGCAGCGTTGGGAGGACGAACGGCGAGCAGTACTTC.

This clone was detected only a few times. Additional DNA sequences in this sample encode the identical CDR3. The CDR3 reads CSVGLTDTQYF. In DNA form, the CDR3 reads TGCAGCGTTGGCTTGACAGATACGCAGTATTTT. The genes are TRBV29-1 and TRBJ2-3; the D is unclear. This CDR3 is built from 11 residues. Germline V CDR1 and CDR2: SQVTM, ANQGSEA. V shed 4 bases and J shed 3 bases, with 5 bases lying between them.

V usage is TRBV10-3 and J usage is TRBJ2-3; the D is unclear. CDR1 ENHRY and CDR2 SYGVKD come from the germline V gene. V was cut by 0 bases and J by 5 bases, with 3 bases left in between. This CDR3 spans 12 amino acids. The CDR3 sequence: CAISESIDTQYF. The CDR3 nucleotides read TGTGCCATCAGTGAGTCCATAGATACGCAGTATTTT.

This clone showed up just a few times. V gene TRBV29-1 combines with J gene TRBJ1-4, with D possibly matching TRBD1 (6 bases). The V gene lost 7 bases and the J gene lost 8 bases, with 17 bases spanning the gap. The CDR3 covers 13 residues. Looked up from germline, CDR1 is SQVTM and CDR2 is ANQGSEA. CDR3 DNA: TGCAGCGCGGCTGGACAGATGAGGGAAAAACTGTTTTTT. Protein product: CSAAGQMREKLFF.

The chain employs TRBV25-1 and TRBJ2-5; TRBD2 aligns across 7 bases. Germline loops: CDR1 MGHDK, CDR2 SYGVNS. After removal of 3 bases from V and 4 bases from J, the junction contained 8 bases not matched to a gene. The CDR3 is 15 amino acids. The CDR3 DNA follows: TGTGCCAGCAGTGATGAGAGAGCGGGGATAGAGACCCAGTACTTC. Protein: CASSDERAGIETQYF.

The rearrangement links TRBV29-1 to TRBJ2-3; D is possibly TRBD2 (5 bases). Germline CDR1 SQVTM, CDR2 ANQGSEA. V lost 1 base, J lost 5 bases, and 10 bases lay in between. This CDR3 comprises 13 residues. DNA of the CDR3: TGCAGCGTTGAAGTGGGAGTGGGAGATACGCAGTATTTT. Its translation: CSVEVGVGDTQYF.

V usage is TRBV7-9 and J usage is TRBJ2-5, with 10 positions matching TRBD1. Germline CDR1 and CDR2: SEHNR and FQNEAQ (reference sequence). J lost 4 bases, V lost 5 bases, and 4 bases had no gene match. CDR3 size: 14 residues. The CDR3 DNA reads as TGTGCCAGCAGCCCGTGGACAGGGGGAGAGACCCAGTACTTC. Amino acid sequence: CASSPWTGGETQYF. Looking up the rest from reference TRBV7-9 and TRBJ2-5 gives the full variable domain: DTGVSQNPRHKITKRGQNVTFRCDPISEHNRLYWYRQTLGQGPEFLTYFQNEAQLEKSRLLSDRFSAERPKGSFSTLEIQRTEQGDSAMYLCASSPWTGGETQYFGPGTRLLVL.

This clone was seen a few times. The gene calls are TRBV18 and TRBJ1-1, with D unclear. The V gene's germline CDR1 is KGHSH and CDR2 LQKENI. The V end lost 6 bases, the J end lost 3 bases, and 11 bases lay between the germline ends. This CDR3 is 13 amino acids long. CDR3 DNA sequence: TGTGCCAGCTCCCCAGGACGTGACACTGAAGCTTTCTTT. Translation: CASSPGRDTEAFF.

The chain couples TRBV29-1 to TRBJ2-1; D assignment may be TRBD1 or TRBD2 (5 bases each). Germline V lookup: CDR1 SQVTM, CDR2 ANQGSEA. The CDR3 has 12 amino acids. The ends were cut back, 8 bases at V and 9 bases at J, with 17 bases in the middle. CDR3 sequence reads: CSSGHPEGEQFF. The CDR3 bases are TGCAGCTCCGGACATCCCGAGGGTGAGCAGTTCTTC.

This sequence joins TRBV27 and TRBJ1-1; TRBD1 aligns across 9 bases. The germline V gene encodes CDR1 MNHEY and CDR2 SMNVEV (reference sequence). The CDR3 covers 14 residues. V lost 5 bases, J lost 4 bases, and 5 bases stayed unmatched. The CDR3 reads CASSPQGAVTEAFF. CDR3 DNA sequence: TGTGCCAGCAGTCCACAGGGGGCTGTCACTGAAGCTTTCTTT.

This chain uses TRBV6-6 with TRBJ1-1; 7 bases line up with TRBD1. The CDR3 runs 14 residues. Germline lookup yields CDR1 MNHNY and CDR2 SVGAGI (reference sequence). V was pared by 4 bases and J by 0 bases, with 2 bases of the junction left unmatched. The CDR3: CASSLTGLNTEAFF. The CDR3 DNA reads as TGTGCCAGCAGTTTGACAGGGCTGAACACTGAAGCTTTCTTT.

This chain links TRBV4-1 with TRBJ1-2, with no clear D. Germline CDR1 MGHRA, CDR2 YSYEKL. The CDR3 contains 14 residues. V shed 1 base and J shed 2 bases, with 8 bases lying between them. DNA for the CDR3: TGCGCCAGCAGCCAAGCGTCAGTGAACTATGGCTACACCTTC. Its protein is CASSQASVNYGYTF.

With regard to this clone: Other DNA sequences of this sample code for an identical CDR3. The chain's CDR3 is CASSQGSPLHF. Here the CDR3 DNA reads TGTGCCAGCAGCCAGGGGTCACCCCTCCACTTT. V and J are TRBV7-2 and TRBJ1-6; tentative D call: TRBD1 (6 bases). The V and J ends lost 5 bases and 10 bases respectively, with 6 bases between them. The CDR3 contains 11 residues. Germline CDR1 and CDR2: SGHTA and FQGNSA.

This clone has more than one count but fewer than ten. The J gene is TRBJ2-7, the V gene TRBV9; 12 bases align to TRBD2. Trimming took 4 bases from V and 7 from J; bases not matched to a gene: 6. The CDR3 has 14 amino acids. Germline V CDR1 and CDR2: SGDLS, YYNGEE. CDR3 residues: CASSSGLAGLEQYF. CDR3 sequence (DNA): TGTGCCAGCAGCTCAGGACTAGCGGGGCTGGAGCAGTACTTC.

The rearrangement links TRBV11-2 to TRBJ1-3; D is possibly TRBD1 (5 bases). The germline V and J ends were trimmed by 2 bases and 9 bases, with 11 bases remaining between them. Per the germline V gene, CDR1 is SGHAT and CDR2 is FQNNGV. The CDR3 has 13 residues. CDR3 nucleotides: TGTGCCAGCAGCTTAAGGGCCGGGGCCACCATATATTTT. Protein sequence: CASSLRAGATIYF.

On this clone itself: This same CDR3 is encoded by further DNA sequences in the sample. V and J are TRBV5-1 and TRBJ2-7, with 7 nucleotides matching TRBD2. CDR3 size: 13 residues. The ends lost 3 bases at V and 2 bases at J; junction bases unmatched: 2. CDR1 is SGHRS, CDR2 YFSETQ, per germline. CDR3 DNA: TGCGCCAGCAGCTCGGGGGGAGCCTACGAGCAGTACTTC. Translated: CASSSGGAYEQYF.

Written as DNA, the CDR3 is TGCAGCGTGGATTATAGCGGGGCCCAAGAGACCCAGTACTTC. It translates to CSVDYSGAQETQYF. This chain links TRBV29-1 with TRBJ2-5; TRBD2 aligns across 8 bases. The CDR3 covers 14 residues. Germline V gene lookup returns CDR1 SQVTM and CDR2 ANQGSEA. With 6 bases clipped from V and 1 base from J, the junction kept 7 bases outside the gene matches.

This clone was detected only once. The J gene is TRBJ2-3, the V gene TRBV6-5; D ambiguous. This CDR3 has 16 residues. V lost 0 bases, J lost 0 bases, and 10 bases lay in between. Per germline, CDR1 MNHEY and CDR2 SVGAGI. The CDR3 spells CASSYSRRASTDTQYF. The CDR3 DNA is TGTGCCAGCAGTTACTCTCGCAGAGCTAGCACAGATACGCAGTATTTT.

The J gene is TRBJ2-7, the V gene TRBV6-6; the D is unclear. Deletions cut 3 bases from V and 11 bases from J, with 20 bases between. There are 14 residues in the CDR3. Germline CDR1 and CDR2: MNHNY and SVGAGI (reference sequence). CDR3 bases: TGTGCCAGCAGTTATCCGGCGGCAGGTCAGGTCAAGTACTTC. Translating it yields CASSYPAAGQVKYF.